The 15 T cell receptor beta chains below all came from one sample that was sequenced in a study of blood T cells in healthy people across ages. The use of a sample-barcoded 5' primer and a J-beta primer mix characterized a second PCR of about 7 to 12 cycles. MiXCR was run by TCRdb on the 5' RACE reads, yielding one entry per CDR3 protein. The repertoire holds 1.5 million to 2 million distinct CDR3 sequences, with around 50% as singletons. Sequences were obtained from blood. The receptors were sampled from a woman aged 35 to 49 in good health.

Of note for this clonotype: At one end, the junction sequence differs from germline, possibly due to a read error. This chain links TRBV15 with TRBJ2-7, with D perhaps TRBD1 or TRBD2 (5 bases each). The closer fit of TRBJ2-5 to the DNA end suggests the J call may be wrong. CDR3 length: 14 residues. Germline V gives CDR1 LNHNV, CDR2 YYDKDF (reference sequence). CDR3: CAASRDQGRETQYF. In DNA form, the CDR3 reads TGTGCCGCCAGCAGAGATCAGGGACGAGAGACCCAGTACTTC.

V and J are TRBV5-1 and TRBJ2-1; 13 nucleotides line up with TRBD2. The V gene end was trimmed by 3 bases and the J gene end by 8 bases; junction bases not matched to a gene: 11. Per germline, CDR1 SGHRS and CDR2 YFSETQ. The CDR3 spans 17 residues. This CDR3 reads CASSWGVLAGGLYEQFF. The CDR3 DNA reads TGCGCCAGCAGCTGGGGCGTACTAGCGGGGGGGCTATATGAGCAGTTCTTC.

This sequence joins TRBV4-1 and TRBJ1-2; D is unresolved. V was shortened by 4 bases and J by 0 bases, with 15 bases between the two germline ends. The CDR3 consists of 16 residues. The germline V gene has CDR1 MGHRA and CDR2 YSYEKL. The CDR3 DNA reads as TGCGCCAGCAGCCCCCGGGCAGGCCTAACTAACTATGGCTACACCTTC. It encodes CASSPRAGLTNYGYTF.

This clonotype was observed a handful of times. The CDR3 region is CSDKDRGSTDTQYF. CDR3 nucleotides: TGCAGCGACAAGGACAGGGGTAGCACAGATACGCAGTATTTT. V usage is TRBV29-1 and J usage is TRBJ2-3; 9 bases are a match to TRBD1. The junction had 5 bases not matched to a gene; V was cut back by 7 bases and J by 0 bases. CDR1 SQVTM and CDR2 ANQGSEA come from the germline V gene. This CDR3 spans 14 amino acids.

This sequence joins TRBV9 and TRBJ2-4; possibly TRBD2 for D (5 bases). The CDR3 has 15 residues. Germline lookup yields CDR1 SGDLS and CDR2 YYNGEE. V was trimmed by 0 bases and J by 5 bases, leaving 12 bases between them. The CDR3 DNA reads as TGTGCCAGCAGCGTAGAAGTCGCGGGCGAAAACATTCAGTACTTC. Encoded protein: CASSVEVAGENIQYF.

V is TRBV6-5 and J is TRBJ2-1; perhaps TRBD1 as D (5 bases). The CDR3 runs to 14 residues. Trimming stripped 2 bases from V and 13 bases from J, with 18 bases between. Per the germline V gene, CDR1 is MNHEY and CDR2 is SVGAGI. This CDR3 reads CASSYGHSRETQFF. The CDR3 DNA sequence: TGTGCCAGCAGTTACGGACACTCGCGAGAGACCCAGTTCTTC.

The V call is TRBV29-1, the J call TRBJ2-3; the D is unclear. Trimming removed 3 bases at V and 1 base at J, with 8 bases between. The germline V gene encodes CDR1 SQVTM and CDR2 ANQGSEA. The CDR3 is 13 residues long. CDR3 protein: CSVDYTGTDTQYF. The CDR3 region has the DNA TGCAGCGTTGATTACACGGGCACAGATACGCAGTATTTT.

The chain links TRBV3-1 to TRBJ2-3; 7 positions agree with TRBD1. The CDR3 has 15 amino acids. Germline V CDR1 and CDR2: LGHDT, YNNKEL (reference sequence). The V and J ends lost 5 bases and 3 bases, in that order; junction bases with no gene match: 8. CDR3 coding DNA: TGTGCCAGCAGCATCCGGACAGGCAAAACAGATACGCAGTATTTT. This encodes CASSIRTGKTDTQYF.

V usage is TRBV9 and J usage is TRBJ2-1; D may be TRBD2 (5 bases). The CDR3 is made up of 15 amino acids. Germline CDR1 reads SGDLS; CDR2 reads YYNGEE. V dropped 0 bases and J dropped 3 bases, with 10 bases sitting between them. The CDR3 sequence is CASSVDMGDYNEQFF. CDR3 sequence (DNA): TGTGCCAGCAGCGTAGACATGGGAGACTACAATGAGCAGTTCTTC. Drawing the rest from reference TRBV9 and TRBJ2-1, the complete variable domain is DSGVTQTPKHLITATGQRVTLRCSPRSGDLSVYWYQQSLDQGLQFLIQYYNGEERAKGNILERFSAQQFPDLHSELNLSSLELGDSALYFCASSVDMGDYNEQFFGPGTRLTVL.

This clonotype occurred a few times. This chain uses TRBV7-9 with TRBJ2-1; D might be TRBD2 (5 bases). Germline V gives CDR1 SEHNR, CDR2 FQNEAQ (reference sequence). CDR3 length equals 13 residues. Trimming left V 3 bases short and J 9 bases short, with 12 bases between. As DNA, the CDR3 is TGTGCCAGCAGCTTGATCAGAGGGAGTGAGCAGTTCTTC. This gives the protein CASSLIRGSEQFF.

This chain uses TRBV6-6 with TRBJ2-2; maybe TRBD2 (6 bases). Germline assignment: CDR1 MNHNY and CDR2 SVGAGI (reference sequence). The V gene lost 8 bases and the J gene lost 4 bases, with 8 bases spanning the gap. The CDR3 runs 12 residues. CDR3: CASDSGTGELFF. The CDR3 DNA is TGTGCCAGCGATAGCGGCACCGGGGAGCTGTTTTTT.

The J gene is TRBJ1-2, the V gene TRBV9; D is unresolved. Germline assignment: CDR1 SGDLS and CDR2 YYNGEE. Trimming left V 7 bases short and J 1 base short, with 14 bases between. The CDR3 totals 14 residues. The CDR3 DNA follows: TGTGCCAGCCACCCATTCGATCTTAACTATGGCTACACCTTC. It is translated as CASHPFDLNYGYTF.

The CDR3 coding sequence is TGTGCCAGCAGTGCGCCGGGGCGAGCCTACGAGCAGTACTTC. Protein: CASSAPGRAYEQYF. The chain employs TRBV6-1 and TRBJ2-7; tentatively, D is TRBD1 or TRBD2 (5 bases each). There are 14 residues in the CDR3. Deletions cut 4 bases from V and 2 bases from J, with 12 bases between. The germline CDR1 and CDR2 sequences are MNHNS and SASEGT.

The rearrangement links TRBV12-3 or TRBV12-4 to TRBJ2-3, with 8 bases aligning to TRBD2. The trim removed 4 bases at V and 15 bases at J, leaving 15 bases unmatched. The CDR3 consists of 14 residues. The chain's CDR3 is CASSSDGRADMQYF. CDR3 in DNA: TGTGCCAGCAGTTCTGACGGGAGGGCAGATATGCAATATTTT.

J is TRBJ2-5 and V is TRBV4-1; D gene uncertain. The CDR3 spans 15 residues. CDR1 is MGHRA and CDR2 is YSYEKL in the germline V gene. Trimming stripped 0 bases from V and 2 bases from J, with 10 bases between. The CDR3 here is CASSQDPLEQETQYF. In DNA form, the CDR3 reads TGCGCCAGCAGCCAAGATCCCCTAGAGCAAGAGACCCAGTACTTC.